This T cell receptor beta chain was sequenced for a study of chemoradiotherapy in HPV16-positive cancers. Study overall: Candidate HPV-specific T-cell clones and common TCR motifs came from functional assays in two HPV16-positive patients. Findings and limits, study-wide: HPV-specific T cells were functionally defined from only two HPV16-positive patients. Non-HPV-specific T cells did not expand in tumors during treatment, whereas candidate HPV-specific clones and E7-related motifs did.

Trimming cost V 8 bases and J 0 bases, with 20 bases left between them. CDR3 size: 16 residues. The germline CDR1 and CDR2 sequences are MRHNA and SNTAGT. On this clone: The antigen is unknown.

Over chemoradiotherapy, repertoires were sampled more than once. Measured with immunoSEQ multiplex PCR; TCRdb has only the in-frame clones, and not every one. Seen here are almost 5,500 clones, roughly 70% observed once, and the top ten hold 12%. The TCR comes from a human donor with HPV-associated anogenital cancer. V usage is TRBV6-4 and J usage is TRBJ2-7; TRBD2 might be the D (5 bases). The source was tumor tissue, collected from a patient who underwent chemoradiotherapy. The chain's CDR3 is CASQDTRLTSSYEQYF. In nucleotides, the CDR3 is TGTGCCAGCCAAGACACTAGGCTAACCTCCTCCTACGAGCAGTACTTC.